The TCR beta chain described here comes from a study of CD8 T cells in Susac syndrome. About the study: Sequenced Susac syndrome patients included 5 or 6 with active disease and eight who were in remission.

This clonotype was counted once. Diagnostic criteria for definite or probable disease, in their recently defined form, were met by the patients with Susac syndrome. The CDR3 is made up of 17 amino acids. Trimming removed 7 bases from V and 0 bases from J; junction bases left unmatched: 14. It was with random hexamers that 0.5 to 1 ug RNA was reverse transcribed. TCRdb redid the calling of the immunoSEQ multiplex PCR reads with MiXCR, one entry per CDR3 protein. Among 100,000 to 150,000 distinct CDR3 sequences listed, 90% to 95% were seen once. J is TRBJ2-7 and V is TRBV12-3 or TRBV12-4; 8 bases agree with TRBD1. This TCR was recovered from a human donor with Susac syndrome. The sequencing sample was made of CD8+ T cells from PBMCs. The CDR3 nucleotides are TGTGCCAGCACCAGGACTTGGGGGACAGGTGCCTCCTACGAGCAGTACTTC. Translated, it gives CASTRTWGTGASYEQYF.